These 9 T cell receptor beta chains were all obtained from the same sample, sequenced in a study of T cells in women clearing cervical HPV infection. Repertoires were generated with immunoSEQ multiplex PCR, while TCRdb's copy carries only in-frame clones and drops some. This sample's table has around 28,000 clones. The material sequenced was blood buffy coat. The source is a woman between 18 and 70 years old with a cervical HPV16 infection that either progressed to CIN3+ or cleared (not recorded which).

For this clone: The read ends 3 residues before the CDR3 terminus; that terminus is restored from the germline J gene. The V and J genes are TRBV20-1 and TRBJ2-3, with D tentatively TRBD1 (5 bases). CDR1 is DFQATT, CDR2 SNEGSKA, per germline (reference sequence). The CDR3 sequence is 14 residues long. V was pared by 5 bases and J by 4 bases, with 16 bases between. CDR3 bases read: TGCAGTGCTCCCAAGGGAATCAGGGCAGATACG. Translation: CSAPKGIRADT. The CDR3, in full, reads CSAPKGIRADTQYF.

The part of the CDR3 DNA that was read is TGCGCCAGCTCACAGGTCGGGGGGGCGGGCGAG. Translation gives CASSQVGGAGE. The whole CDR3 protein reads CASSQVGGAGEQYF. The gene calls are TRBV5-1 and TRBJ2-7; 8 positions match TRBD2. The CDR3 end falls 3 residues outside the read, so it is completed with the germline J gene. Germline CDR1 SGHRS, CDR2 YFSETQ. The CDR3 length is 14 residues. V was pared by 7 bases and J by 6 bases, with 12 bases of the junction left unmatched.

Concerning this clone: The read ends 3 residues before the CDR3 terminus; that terminus is restored from the germline J gene. The V gene is TRBV7-6, the J gene TRBJ1-1; 11 bases match TRBD1. V shed 4 bases and J 5 bases; nucleotides not matched to a gene: 12. The germline V gene encodes CDR1 SGHVS and CDR2 FNYEAQ. CDR3 size: 17 residues. CDR3: CASSSPGQGVWKTEAFF. The DNA read from the CDR3 is TGTGCCAGCAGCTCTCCGGGACAGGGGGTTTGGAAAACTGAA. Drawing the rest from reference TRBV7-6 and TRBJ1-1, the complete variable domain is GAGVSQSPRYKVTKRGQDVALRCDPISGHVSLYWYRQALGQGPEFLTYFNYEAQQDKSGLPNDRFSAERPEGSISTLTIQRTEQRDSAMYRCASSSPGQGVWKTEAFFGQGTRLTVV.

To note about this clone: The read ends 3 residues early relative to the CDR3; the germline J gene fills the gap. The V call is TRBV4-2, the J call TRBJ2-5, with 8 bases fitting TRBD2. V lost 3 bases to trimming and J lost 4 bases; unmatched junction nucleotides: 7. Germline V CDR1 and CDR2: LGHNA, YNFKEQ. This CDR3 is built from 15 residues. The part of the CDR3 DNA that was read is TGTGCCAGCAGCCAGAACGGGGGGGTCGTAGAGACC. Translating it yields CASSQNGGVVET. The whole CDR3 region reads CASSQNGGVVETQYF.

As concerns this clone: The CDR3 end falls 3 residues outside the read, so it is completed with the germline J gene. V gene TRBV2 combines with J gene TRBJ2-3, with 8 bases matching TRBD1. The V gene's germline CDR1 is SNHLY and CDR2 FYNNEI. V shed 6 bases, J shed 2 bases, and the junction held 7 bases outside the gene matches. The CDR3 is 15 amino acids. The CDR3 spells CASRLGQGDTDTQYF. The CDR3 bases that were read are TGTGCCAGCAGATTAGGACAGGGTGACACAGATACG.

Remarks on this clone: With the read ending 3 residues before the CDR3 end, the germline J gene is used to fill in that end. The chain combines TRBV12-3 or TRBV12-4 with TRBJ1-6, with D uncertain. The CDR3 covers 15 residues. With 5 bases removed from V and 5 bases from J, the gap between germline ends came to 13 bases. Incomplete CDR3 DNA: TGTGCCAGCAGTAGCCTGACGGGTGATAATTCACCC. Its protein product is CASSSLTGDNSP. The full CDR3 sequence reads CASSSLTGDNSPLHF.

Note on this clone: The read ends 3 residues early relative to the CDR3; the germline J gene fills the gap. V usage is TRBV19 and J usage is TRBJ1-4; 8 bases agree with TRBD1. V was clipped by 5 bases and J by 7 bases; unmatched bases: 9. The CDR3 has 15 residues. In germline, CDR1 is LNHDA, CDR2 SQIVND (reference sequence). This chain's CDR3 is CASSARDRSAEKLFF. The part of the CDR3 DNA that was read is TGTGCCAGTAGTGCCCGGGACAGGAGTGCTGAAAAA.

To note about this clone: The read is 3 residues too short to cover the CDR3 end, so that end is filled in from the germline J gene. The chain combines TRBV7-6 with TRBJ2-5; 8 positions agree with TRBD1. The V segment lost 1 base and the J segment 2 bases; nucleotides outside the gene matches: 3. The germline CDR1 and CDR2 sequences are SGHVS and FNYEAQ. This CDR3 is 15 amino acids long. The CDR3 loop is CASSLGTGNQETQYF. The sequenced part of the CDR3 DNA is TGTGCCAGCAGCTTAGGGACAGGGAATCAAGAGACC. Full variable domain (missing parts from reference TRBV7-6 and TRBJ2-5): GAGVSQSPRYKVTKRGQDVALRCDPISGHVSLYWYRQALGQGPEFLTYFNYEAQQDKSGLPNDRFSAERPEGSISTLTIQRTEQRDSAMYRCASSLGTGNQETQYFGPGTRLLVL.

Of note for this clone: The CDR3 end lies 3 residues beyond the end of the read and is filled in from the germline J gene. The chain joins TRBV11-2 to TRBJ2-5, with D possibly matching TRBD1 (5 bases). V shed 5 bases and J shed 1 base, with 14 bases lying between them. The CDR3 sequence is 15 residues long. Germline lookup yields CDR1 SGHAT and CDR2 FQNNGV. CDR3 region: CASSRNRQTQETQYF. CDR3 DNA, as far as it was read: TGTGCCAGCAGCAGAAACAGACAGACCCAAGAGACC.